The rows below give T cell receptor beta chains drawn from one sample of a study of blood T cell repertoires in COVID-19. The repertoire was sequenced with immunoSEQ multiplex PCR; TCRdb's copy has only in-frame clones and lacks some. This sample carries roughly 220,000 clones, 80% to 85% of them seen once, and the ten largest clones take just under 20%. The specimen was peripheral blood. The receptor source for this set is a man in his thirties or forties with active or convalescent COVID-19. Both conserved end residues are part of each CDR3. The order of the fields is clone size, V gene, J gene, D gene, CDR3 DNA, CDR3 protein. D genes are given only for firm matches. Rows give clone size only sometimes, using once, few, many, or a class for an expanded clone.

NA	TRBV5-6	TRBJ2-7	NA	TGTGCCAGCAACCCGCCAGGGGTATACGAGCAGTACTTC	CASNPPGVYEQYF
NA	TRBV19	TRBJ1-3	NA	TGTGCCAGTAAAGCCCCAGGGTCTGGAAACACCATATATTTT	CASKAPGSGNTIYF
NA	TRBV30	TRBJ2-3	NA	TGTGCCTGGTCCTCGGGGGGCCCCTCAGATACGCAGTATTTT	CAWSSGGPSDTQYF
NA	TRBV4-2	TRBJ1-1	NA	TGTGCCAGCAGCCAAGCGGGAAAGCTCTCTGAAGCTTTCTTT	CASSQAGKLSEAFF
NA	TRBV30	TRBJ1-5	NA	TGTGCGTCAGGAGAGGGTCATCAGCCCCAGCATTTT	CASGEGHQPQHF
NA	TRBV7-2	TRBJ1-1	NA	TGTGCCAGCAGCCGGGTGCGGAACACTGAAGCTTTCTTT	CASSRVRNTEAFF
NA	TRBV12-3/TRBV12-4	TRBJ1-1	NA	TGTGCCAGCAGTTCGAGGTTTGAAGCTTTCTTT	CASSSRFEAFF
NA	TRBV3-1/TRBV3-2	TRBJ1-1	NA	TGTGCCACCACAGGGTGGGGTGCTGAAGCTTTCTTT	CATTGWGAEAFF
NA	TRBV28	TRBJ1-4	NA	TGTGCCAGCAGCTCTTCGCGTGAGGGCTTTAATGAAAAACTGTTTTTT	CASSSSREGFNEKLFF
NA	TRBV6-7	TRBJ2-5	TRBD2	TGTGCCAGCAGACTAGCGGAAGACCGCGAAAAAGAGACCCAGTACTTC	CASRLAEDREKETQYF
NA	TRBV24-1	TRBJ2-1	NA	TGTGCCACCAGTGGAGGAGGGGGGGGTGAGCAGTTCTTC	CATSGGGGGEQFF
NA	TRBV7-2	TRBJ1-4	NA	TGTGCCAGCAGCTTAGGATACAACAGGGATCATGAAAAACTGTTTTTT	CASSLGYNRDHEKLFF
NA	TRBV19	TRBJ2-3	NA	TGTGCCAGTAGTACCCGGGACAAAGATACGCAGTATTTT	CASSTRDKDTQYF
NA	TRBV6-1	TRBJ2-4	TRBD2	TGTGCCAGCAGTGACCAACCGGGACTAGCGGAGGTAGCCAAAAACATTCAGTACTTC	CASSDQPGLAEVAKNIQYF
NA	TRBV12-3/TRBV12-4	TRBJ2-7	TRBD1	TGTGCCAGCAGGCAAACAGGGGGCGTAGAGCAGTACTTC	CASRQTGGVEQYF
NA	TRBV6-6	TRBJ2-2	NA	TGTGCCAGCAGTTACTCGAACCTACGGGGCGGGGAGCTGTTTTTT	CASSYSNLRGGELFF
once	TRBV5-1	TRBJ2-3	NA	TGCGCCAGCAGCTTGATGCCCAGGGGCCCCACAGATACGCAGTATTTT	CASSLMPRGPTDTQYF
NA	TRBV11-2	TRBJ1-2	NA	TGTGCCAGCAGCTTAGGGTCGGTTCTCTATGGCTACACCTTC	CASSLGSVLYGYTF
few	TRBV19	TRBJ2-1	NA	TGTGCCAGTAGTATACTCCCGCAGAGGTCCTACAATGAGCAGTTCTTC	CASSILPQRSYNEQFF
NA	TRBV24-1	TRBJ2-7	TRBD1	TGTGCCACCAGGCCCCTCGGGACAGCTAAGTACGAGCAGTACTTC	CATRPLGTAKYEQYF
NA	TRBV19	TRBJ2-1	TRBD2	TGTGCCAGTCGGATTAGCGGGGGCCCCTACAATGAGCAGTTCTTC	CASRISGGPYNEQFF
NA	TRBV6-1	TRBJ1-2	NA	TGTGCCAGCAGTGAAGCTGGGTCGGGGTTGGTCTATGGCTACACCTTC	CASSEAGSGLVYGYTF
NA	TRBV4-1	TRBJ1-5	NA	TGCGCCAGCAGCCAAGATTGGGGACAAAATCAGCCCCAGCATTTT	CASSQDWGQNQPQHF
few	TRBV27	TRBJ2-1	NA	TGTGCCAGCAGTTACGGACTTAATGAGCAGTTCTTC	CASSYGLNEQFF
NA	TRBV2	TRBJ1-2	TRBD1	TGTGCCAGCAGTGAGGGACAGGGCGTGAACTATGGCTACACCTTC	CASSEGQGVNYGYTF
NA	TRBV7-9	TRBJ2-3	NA	TGTGCCAGCAGCCCCCCCATTGGCGGCCCGGGAACAGATACGCAGTATTTT	CASSPPIGGPGTDTQYF
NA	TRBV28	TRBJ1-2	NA	TGTGCCAGCAGGAGAGGGCCCCCTAACTATGGCTACACCTTC	CASRRGPPNYGYTF
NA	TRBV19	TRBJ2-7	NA	TGTGCCAGTAGTATGCAGTCCACCTACGAGCAGTACTTC	CASSMQSTYEQYF
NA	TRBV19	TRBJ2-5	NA	TGTGCCAGTAGTACCCTGGGGGCTAGCTTGGGCGAGACCCAGTACTTC	CASSTLGASLGETQYF
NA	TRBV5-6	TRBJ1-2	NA	TGTGCCAGCGGCGGACACCCCGGCATCCATGGCTACACCTTC	CASGGHPGIHGYTF
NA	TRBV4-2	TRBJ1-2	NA	TGTGCCAGCAGCCAAGATAGCCGACTTAGTACTTCGGATGGCTACACCTTC	CASSQDSRLSTSDGYTF
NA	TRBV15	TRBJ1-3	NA	TGTGCCACCAGCAGAGACCTACCGACCCAGTCGGGACAAACTAGAAACACCATATATTTT	CATSRDLPTQSGQTRNTIYF
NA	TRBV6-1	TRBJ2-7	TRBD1	TGTGCCAGCAGTGAAGGGTTGGTGGGGACAGGAGCTTCATACGAGCAGTACTTC	CASSEGLVGTGASYEQYF
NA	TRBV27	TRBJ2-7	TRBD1	TGTGCCAGCAGTTTGTCCGTCGGGACAGGACCCTACGAGCAGTACTTC	CASSLSVGTGPYEQYF
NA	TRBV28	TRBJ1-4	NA	TGTGCCAGCGGGGGAGGGCGACAGAACACGTTTTTT	CASGGGRQNTFF
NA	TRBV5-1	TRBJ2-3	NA	TGCGCCAGCGCCGAGTTGAACACAGATACGCAGTATTTT	CASAELNTDTQYF
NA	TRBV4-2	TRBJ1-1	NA	TGTGCCAGCAGCCTCTCGCGGAACACTGAAGCTTTCTTT	CASSLSRNTEAFF
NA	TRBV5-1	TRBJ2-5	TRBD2	TGCGCCAGCAGTGGAACGGGAGGGGTGCAAGAGACCCAGTACTTC	CASSGTGGVQETQYF
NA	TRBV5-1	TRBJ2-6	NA	TGCGCCAGCACAGATATCTCTGGGGCCAACGTCCTGACTTTC	CASTDISGANVLTF
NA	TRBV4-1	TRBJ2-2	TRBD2	TGCGCCAGCAGCCAAGTCGGACCCGGGACTAGCGGGGGGCCCGACACCGGGGAGCTGTTTTTT	CASSQVGPGTSGGPDTGELFF
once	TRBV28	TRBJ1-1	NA	TGTGCCAGCAGTTTCTTGAGTGGTGAAGCTTTCTTT	CASSFLSGEAFF
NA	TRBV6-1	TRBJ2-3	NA	TGTGCCAGCAGTGAAGCGGACCCACGGGACACAGATACGCAGTATTTT	CASSEADPRDTDTQYF
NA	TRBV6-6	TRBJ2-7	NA	TGTGCCAGCAGTCTAGGACCGCGGGCCTACGAGCAGTACTTC	CASSLGPRAYEQYF
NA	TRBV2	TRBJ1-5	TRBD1	TGTGCCAGCAGTTCTATACAGGGGTTTAATCAGCCCCAGCATTTT	CASSSIQGFNQPQHF
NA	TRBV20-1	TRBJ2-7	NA	TGCAGTGCTAGTTTCTCCTCTTACGAGCAGTACTTC	CSASFSSYEQYF
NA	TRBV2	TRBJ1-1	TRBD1	TGTGCCGTCGGGGCAGGGGGCATCACTTTCTTT	CAVGAGGITFF
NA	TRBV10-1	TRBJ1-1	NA	TGCGCCAGCGACAGCATGAACACTGAAGCTTTCTTT	CASDSMNTEAFF
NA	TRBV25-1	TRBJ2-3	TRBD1	TGTGCCAGCAGTAGACAGGGGGCAATAGATACGCAGTATTTT	CASSRQGAIDTQYF
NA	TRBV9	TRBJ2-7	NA	TGTGCCAGCAGCCTGGGCGGGAACATCGAAATTTACGAGCAGTACTTC	CASSLGGNIEIYEQYF
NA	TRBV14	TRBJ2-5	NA	TGTGCCAGCAGCCAGCCCCAAACACAAGAGACCCAGTACTTC	CASSQPQTQETQYF
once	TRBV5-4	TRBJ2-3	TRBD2	TGTGCCAGCAGCCCTACTAGCGGCTCCACAGATACGCAGTATTTT	CASSPTSGSTDTQYF
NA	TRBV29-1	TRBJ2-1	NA	TGCAGCGTTGAAGATCGAGGACTGGCAGACAATGAGCAGTTCTTC	CSVEDRGLADNEQFF